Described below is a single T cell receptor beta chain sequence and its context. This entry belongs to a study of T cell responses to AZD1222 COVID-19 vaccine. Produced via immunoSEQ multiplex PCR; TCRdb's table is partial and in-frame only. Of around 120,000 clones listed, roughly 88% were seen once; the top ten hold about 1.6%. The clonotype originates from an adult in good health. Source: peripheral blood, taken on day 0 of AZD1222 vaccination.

The CDR3 here is CSVEGPGTARYEQYF. The CDR3 DNA is TGCAGCGTTGAAGGTCCCGGGACAGCGAGATACGAGCAGTACTTC. V and J are TRBV29-1 and TRBJ2-7, with TRBD1 identical over 7 bases. This CDR3 comprises 15 residues. Germline V gives CDR1 SQVTM, CDR2 ANQGSEA. Trimming cost V 1 base and J 4 bases; bases outside gene matches: 10.